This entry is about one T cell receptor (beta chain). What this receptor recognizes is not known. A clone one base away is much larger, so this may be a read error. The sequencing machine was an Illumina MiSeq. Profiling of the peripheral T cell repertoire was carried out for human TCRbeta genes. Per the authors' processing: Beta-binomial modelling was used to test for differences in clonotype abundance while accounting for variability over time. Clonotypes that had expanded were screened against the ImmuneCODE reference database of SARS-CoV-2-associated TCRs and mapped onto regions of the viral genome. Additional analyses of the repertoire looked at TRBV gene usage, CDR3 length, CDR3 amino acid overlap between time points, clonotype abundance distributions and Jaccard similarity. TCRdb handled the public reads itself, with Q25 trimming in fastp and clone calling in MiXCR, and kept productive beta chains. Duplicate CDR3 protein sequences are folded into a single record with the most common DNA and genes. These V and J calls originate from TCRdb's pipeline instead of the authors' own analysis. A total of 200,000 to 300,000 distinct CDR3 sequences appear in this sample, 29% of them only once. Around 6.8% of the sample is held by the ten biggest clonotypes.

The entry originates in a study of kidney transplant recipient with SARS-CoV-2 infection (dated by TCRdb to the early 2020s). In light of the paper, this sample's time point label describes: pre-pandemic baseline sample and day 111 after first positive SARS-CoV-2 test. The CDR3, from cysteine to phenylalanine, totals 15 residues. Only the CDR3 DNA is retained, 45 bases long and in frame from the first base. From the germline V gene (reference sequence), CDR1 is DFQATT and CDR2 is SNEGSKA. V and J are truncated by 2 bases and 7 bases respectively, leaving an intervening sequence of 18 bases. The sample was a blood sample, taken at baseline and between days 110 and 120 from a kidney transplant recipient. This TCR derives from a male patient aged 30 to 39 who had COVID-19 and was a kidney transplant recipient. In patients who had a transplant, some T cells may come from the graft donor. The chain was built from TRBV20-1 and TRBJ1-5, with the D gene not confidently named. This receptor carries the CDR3 CSARRVDREAQPQHF. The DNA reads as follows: TGCAGTGCTAGAAGGGTGGATAGGGAGGCCCAGCCCCAGCATTTT.